This T cell receptor beta chain was profiled in a study of Graves' ophthalmopathy and Graves' hyperthyroidism. In this cohort, patients with other autoimmune diseases, uncontrolled infections, pregnancy or lactation were excluded. Notes on the study in general: In predicting ophthalmopathy progression, the model reached 65% to 71% sensitivity and 72% to 85% specificity. Blood contained most expanded thyroid clonotypes exceeding 0.001 frequency.

The CDR3 covers 16 residues. The germline V gene has CDR1 SNHLY and CDR2 FYNNEI. The trim removed 5 bases at V and 3 bases at J, leaving 7 bases unmatched. A note on this clonotype: Its antigen is not identified. A read error may be the cause here, since a much bigger clone is one base away.

The authors amplified TCR beta CDR3 regions, and they did so from RNA transcripts for repertoire sequencing. RT-PCR was first run with HTBI primers, then multiplex PCR in a second round. TCRdb reprocessed the multiplex PCR reads with MiXCR, giving one entry per CDR3 protein. The sample lists over a million distinct CDR3 sequences, roughly 35% occurring once. The clonotype originates from an adult man with Graves' hyperthyroidism. The sequenced material came from peripheral blood or thyroid tissue (not recorded which). The chain carries TRBV2 and TRBJ2-5; 12 nucleotides line up with TRBD1. CDR3 sequence: CASSYPGTGGEETQYF. CDR3 bases: TGTGCCAGCAGTTACCCCGGGACAGGGGGCGAAGAGACCCAGTACTTC.